The clone carrying this T cell receptor beta chain was seen at least ten times. Its target is not known. This CDR3 has 12 residues. Between the trimmed V and J ends, which lost 6 bases and 5 bases, there was a span of 7 bases. Looked up from germline, CDR1 is MNHEY and CDR2 is SVGAGI. The sample originates from a study of CD8 T cells in ankylosing spondylitis. Preparation of TCR beta libraries was done by quantitative 5'-RACE with molecular barcodes. TCRdb passed the 5' RACE reads through MiXCR, listing each CDR3 protein once. The sample has about 840,000 distinct CDR3 sequences, 12% seen once; the top ten hold about 0.49%. Whole-study findings and limits: Researchers reportedly found disease-linked clones significantly enriched in matched ankylosing spondylitis synovial fluid. It appeared that ankylosing spondylitis blood was characterized by a TCR beta motif of several highly homologous variants.

This TCR was sampled from a male donor with ankylosing spondylitis. The sequenced material came from blood, either unsorted or a sorted T cell fraction (not recorded which). The V call is TRBV6-5, the J call TRBJ2-2, with unresolved D. The CDR3 coding sequence is TGTGCCAGCAGACTCGGTACCGGGGAGCTGTTTTTT. Translated: CASRLGTGELFF.